The 21 T cell receptor beta chains presented below share a single source sample, sequenced in a study of regulatory T cells in long-lasting Graves disease. The time point: newly diagnosed GD, antithyroid drugs for less than 3 months. Following extraction of RNA from PBMCs, that RNA was used to make the TCR library. Researchers made TCR beta libraries by using iRepertoire HTBI primers and running Arm-PCR on CDR3 regions. TCRdb redid the calling of the multiplex PCR reads with MiXCR, one entry per CDR3 protein. In the table there are approximately 480,000 distinct CDR3 sequences, 15% to 20% of which are singletons. The same specimen was also included in a second study, on T cells in Graves' hyperthyroidism and ophthalmopathy.

This specimen was peripheral blood mononuclear cells (PBMCs), taken at new diagnosis, from a patient treated with antithyroid drugs. Receptor source: a man between 35 and 55 years old with Graves disease.

There are many counts of this clonotype. The chain is built from TRBV5-1 and TRBJ2-1; the D is unclear. V was clipped by 3 bases and J by 4 bases, with 8 bases between them. The CDR3 consists of 13 residues. Germline V gene sequence: CDR1 SGHRS, CDR2 YFSETQ. The CDR3 region is CASSSLGYNEQFF. In nucleotides, the CDR3 is TGCGCCAGCAGCTCCCTAGGATACAATGAGCAGTTCTTC. Using reference TRBV5-1 and TRBJ2-1 for the parts outside the CDR3, the full variable domain is KAGVTQTPRYLIKTRGQQVTLSCSPISGHRSVSWYQQTPGQGLQFLFEYFSETQRNKGNFPGRFSGRQFSNSRSEMNVSTLELGDSALYLCASSSLGYNEQFFGPGTRLTVL.

In its sample, this clonotype was seen a few times. This chain links TRBV28 with TRBJ2-1; 10 bases agree with TRBD2. This CDR3 is built from 15 residues. Trimming removed 2 bases from V and 9 bases from J; junction bases left unmatched: 7. Germline-derived CDR1 and CDR2 are MDHEN and SYDVKM. CDR3: CASSLPSGRAVEQFF. The CDR3 DNA is TGTGCCAGCAGTTTACCCAGCGGGAGGGCCGTTGAGCAGTTCTTC.

This clonotype was seen only a few times. The chain uses TRBV4-1 and TRBJ2-7, with a weak D call TRBD2 (5 bases). The CDR3 runs 13 residues. In germline, CDR1 is MGHRA, CDR2 YSYEKL. The V end lost 4 bases, the J end lost 2 bases, and 9 bases lay between the germline ends. The CDR3 region is CASSRDYTYEQYF. DNA of the CDR3: TGCGCCAGCAGCCGAGACTATACCTACGAGCAGTACTTC.

The chain joins TRBV28 to TRBJ2-3; 11 nucleotides align to TRBD2. The CDR3 sequence is 16 residues long. Trimming cost V 6 bases and J 3 bases; bases outside gene matches: 8. CDR1 is MDHEN and CDR2 is SYDVKM in the germline V gene. CDR3 loop: CASSPTSGSRTDTQYF. The CDR3 region has the DNA TGTGCCAGCAGCCCTACTAGCGGGAGTCGGACAGATACGCAGTATTTT. Drawing the rest from reference TRBV28 and TRBJ2-3, the complete variable domain is DVKVTQSSRYLVKRTGEKVFLECVQDMDHENMFWYRQDPGLGLRLIYFSYDVKMKEKGDIPEGYSVSREKKERFSLILESASTNQTSMYLCASSPTSGSRTDTQYFGPGTRLTVL.

This clonotype was observed a handful of times. This chain connects TRBV5-4 to TRBJ2-3; D is perhaps TRBD2 (5 bases). Per the germline V gene, CDR1 is SGHNT and CDR2 is YYREEE (reference sequence). The CDR3 consists of 17 residues. Trimming left V 2 bases short and J 1 base short, with 17 bases between. Written as DNA, the CDR3 is TGTGCCAGCAGCTTACAACCGAGGGTATCGGGCACAGATACGCAGTATTTT. As protein: CASSLQPRVSGTDTQYF.

This sequence joins TRBV11-2 and TRBJ2-7; TRBD2 agrees at 8 bases. CDR3 length: 15 amino acids. Looked up from germline, CDR1 is SGHAT and CDR2 is FQNNGV. J gave up 8 bases and V 1 base, and 10 bases lay outside the gene matches. The CDR3 DNA follows: TGTGCCAGCAGCTTAGCGCGGGGGGCGACCCCCCAGCAGTACTTC. It codes for CASSLARGATPQQYF.

This clonotype has more than one count but fewer than ten. J is TRBJ1-2 and V is TRBV24-1; 10 bases fit TRBD1. This CDR3 is 15 amino acids long. The trim removed 5 bases at V and 10 bases at J, leaving 12 bases unmatched. Germline loops: CDR1 KGHDR, CDR2 SFDVKD. The CDR3 nucleotides are TGTGCCACCAGTGGTCCGGCCGGGACAGGGGCGGACTACACCTTC. It is translated as CATSGPAGTGADYTF.

The chain links TRBV20-1 to TRBJ1-5; D remains ambiguous. This CDR3 comprises 15 residues. V was clipped by 1 base and J by 6 bases, with 16 bases between them. Germline-derived CDR1 and CDR2 are DFQATT and SNEGSKA (reference sequence). The CDR3 loop reads CSARALGAHTQPQHF. The CDR3 coding sequence is TGCAGTGCTAGAGCCCTGGGAGCCCACACTCAGCCCCAGCATTTT.

Concerning this clonotype: A much larger clone lies one base from this, so it may be a read error. V gene TRBV4-1 combines with J gene TRBJ2-7; 9 bases match TRBD2. Germline V gene lookup returns CDR1 MGHRA and CDR2 YSYEKL. There are 18 residues in the CDR3. The J segment lost 0 bases and the V segment lost 1 base, leaving 10 bases of the junction unmatched. The CDR3 here is CASSQGHLTGLASYEQYF. The CDR3 coding sequence is TGCGCCAGCAGCCAAGGTCATCTAACGGGACTAGCCTCCTACGAGCAGTACTTC.

This clonotype was picked up a small number of times. This chain uses TRBV20-1 with TRBJ1-6; D unclear. CDR3 length equals 15 residues. Trimming took off 0 bases at V and 5 bases at J, with 11 bases between the two ends. Germline assignment: CDR1 DFQATT and CDR2 SNEGSKA (reference sequence). Written as DNA, the CDR3 is TGCAGTGCTAGAGAAAGACAATCCAATAATTCACCCCTCCACTTT. Residues: CSARERQSNNSPLHF.

The chain recombines TRBV28 with TRBJ2-4; 7 bases agree with TRBD2. The CDR3 totals 20 residues. Germline V gene sequence: CDR1 MDHEN, CDR2 SYDVKM. The V and J ends lost 6 bases and 0 bases, in that order; junction bases with no gene match: 20. Written as DNA, the CDR3 is TGTGCCAGCAGCCCAATAATTCGGGAGGCACCTAGACTAGCCAAAAACATTCAGTACTTC. As protein: CASSPIIREAPRLAKNIQYF. Looking up the rest from reference TRBV28 and TRBJ2-4 gives the full variable domain: DVKVTQSSRYLVKRTGEKVFLECVQDMDHENMFWYRQDPGLGLRLIYFSYDVKMKEKGDIPEGYSVSREKKERFSLILESASTNQTSMYLCASSPIIREAPRLAKNIQYFGAGTRLSVL.

There are many counts of this clonotype. This rearrangement joins TRBV30 to TRBJ2-1; TRBD2 matches at 13 bases. In germline, CDR1 is GTSNPN, CDR2 SVGIG (reference sequence). V shed 1 base, J shed 8 bases, and the junction held 5 bases outside the gene matches. The CDR3 consists of 15 residues. CDR3 residues: CAWSALAGGLDEQFF. CDR3 bases: TGTGCCTGGAGTGCACTAGCGGGAGGGTTAGATGAGCAGTTCTTC.

A few counts support this clonotype. The rearrangement uses TRBV4-1 and TRBJ2-3; D gene unclear. CDR3 length: 13 amino acids. CDR1 is MGHRA, CDR2 YSYEKL, per germline. V lost 5 bases, J lost 1 base, and 7 bases lay in between. CDR3 DNA: TGCGCCAGCAGCGCCTTGCGCACAGATACGCAGTATTTT. This sequence encodes CASSALRTDTQYF.

The gene calls are TRBV20-1 and TRBJ2-1, with 11 bases lining up with TRBD2. Trimming removed 1 base from V and 1 base from J; junction bases left unmatched: 9. The germline V gene has CDR1 DFQATT and CDR2 SNEGSKA (reference sequence). This CDR3 is built from 18 residues. This CDR3 is CSARGQRIAGGSYNEQFF. In nucleotides, the CDR3 is TGCAGTGCTAGAGGACAGAGAATAGCGGGAGGGTCCTACAATGAGCAGTTCTTC.

The sample holds many counts of this clonotype. The chain couples TRBV7-2 to TRBJ2-5, with D unresolved. This CDR3 is 12 amino acids long. In germline, CDR1 is SGHTA, CDR2 FQGNSA. Trimming cost V 4 bases and J 7 bases, with 10 bases left between them. The chain's CDR3 is CASSSVIGTQYF. The CDR3 nucleotides read TGTGCCAGCAGCTCAGTCATTGGGACCCAGTACTTC.

The V gene is TRBV9, the J gene TRBJ2-1; maybe TRBD2 (6 bases). V lost 0 bases, J lost 5 bases, and 12 bases lay in between. CDR3 length equals 15 residues. Germline-derived CDR1 and CDR2 are SGDLS and YYNGEE. The CDR3 sequence is CASSVEVGGHNEQFF. In DNA, the CDR3 is TGTGCCAGCAGCGTAGAGGTGGGAGGACACAATGAGCAGTTCTTC.

In this sample, this clonotype turned up many times. The chain has TRBV2 and TRBJ2-7; TRBD1 agrees at 8 bases. Per germline, CDR1 SNHLY and CDR2 FYNNEI. V dropped 0 bases and J dropped 4; count of bases not matched to a gene: 11. The CDR3 extends over 17 amino acids. The chain's CDR3 is CASSEALPGTGAYEQYF. For the CDR3, the DNA is TGTGCCAGCAGTGAAGCGCTTCCTGGGACAGGAGCTTACGAGCAGTACTTC.

The chain uses TRBV12-5 and TRBJ2-7, with D uncertain. This CDR3 has 13 amino acids. With 5 bases removed from V and 5 bases from J, the gap between germline ends came to 13 bases. From germline, CDR1 is LGHNT and CDR2 FRNRAP. CDR3 region: CASGGRNGDEQYF. DNA of the CDR3: TGTGCTAGTGGTGGCCGTAACGGCGACGAGCAGTACTTC.

The chain uses TRBV19 and TRBJ1-1, with no clear D. Trimming removed 3 bases at V and 11 bases at J, with 13 bases between. Germline V gene data show CDR1 as LNHDA and CDR2 as SQIVND (reference sequence). The CDR3 runs to 12 residues. CDR3 loop: CASSIRDSRAFF. The DNA for the CDR3 is TGTGCCAGTAGTATTAGGGATAGCAGGGCTTTCTTT.

This clonotype has a handful of counts. The chain uses TRBV7-2 and TRBJ2-1; 8 positions match TRBD1. This CDR3 is built from 15 residues. Germline trimming cut 5 bases from V and 1 base from J; bases unmatched to any gene: 4. From germline, CDR1 is SGHTA and CDR2 FQGNSA. The CDR3 DNA reads TGTGCCAGCAGCGATACAGGGGGTTCCTACAATGAGCAGTTCTTC. It is translated as CASSDTGGSYNEQFF.

This sequence joins TRBV6-4 and TRBJ2-1, with D perhaps TRBD2 (6 bases). The CDR3 has 15 amino acids. The V gene's germline CDR1 is MRHNA and CDR2 SNTAGT. The V and J ends lost 3 bases and 7 bases respectively, with 16 bases between them. This chain's CDR3 is CASSEDGSGLNEQFF. The CDR3 DNA is TGTGCCAGCAGTGAAGACGGGAGTGGGTTAAATGAGCAGTTCTTC.